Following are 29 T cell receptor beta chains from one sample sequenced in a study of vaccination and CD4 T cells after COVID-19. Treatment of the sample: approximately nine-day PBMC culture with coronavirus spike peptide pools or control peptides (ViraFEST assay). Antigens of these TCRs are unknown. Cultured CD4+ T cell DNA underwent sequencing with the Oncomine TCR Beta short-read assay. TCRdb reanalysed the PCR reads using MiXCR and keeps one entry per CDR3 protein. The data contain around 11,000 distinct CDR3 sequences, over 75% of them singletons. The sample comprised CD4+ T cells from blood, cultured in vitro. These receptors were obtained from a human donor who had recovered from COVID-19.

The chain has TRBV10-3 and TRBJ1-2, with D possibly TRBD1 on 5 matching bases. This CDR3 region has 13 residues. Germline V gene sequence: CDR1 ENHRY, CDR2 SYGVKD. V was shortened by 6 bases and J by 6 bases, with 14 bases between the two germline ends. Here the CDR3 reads CAISPQASDGYTF. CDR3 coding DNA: TGTGCCATCAGCCCACAGGCGTCGGATGGCTACACCTTC.

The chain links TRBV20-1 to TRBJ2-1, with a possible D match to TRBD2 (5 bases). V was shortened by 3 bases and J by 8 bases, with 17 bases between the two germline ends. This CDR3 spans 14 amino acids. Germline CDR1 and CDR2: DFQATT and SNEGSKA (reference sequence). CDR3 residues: CSARVGLGYDEQFF. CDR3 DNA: TGCAGTGCTAGGGTCGGACTGGGGTACGATGAGCAGTTCTTC.

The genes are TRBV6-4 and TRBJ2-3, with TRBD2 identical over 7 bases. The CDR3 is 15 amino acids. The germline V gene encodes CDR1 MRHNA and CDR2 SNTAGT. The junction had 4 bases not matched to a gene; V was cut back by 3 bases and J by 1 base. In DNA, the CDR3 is TGTGCCAGCAGTGAAGGCGGGAGCGGCACAGATACGCAGTATTTT. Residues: CASSEGGSGTDTQYF.

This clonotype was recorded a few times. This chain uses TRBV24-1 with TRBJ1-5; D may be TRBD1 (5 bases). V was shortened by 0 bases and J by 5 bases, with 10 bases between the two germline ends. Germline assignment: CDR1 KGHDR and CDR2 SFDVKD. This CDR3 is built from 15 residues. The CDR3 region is CATSDLRGVDQPQHF. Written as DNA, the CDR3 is TGTGCCACCAGTGATTTGCGAGGGGTTGATCAGCCCCAGCATTTT.

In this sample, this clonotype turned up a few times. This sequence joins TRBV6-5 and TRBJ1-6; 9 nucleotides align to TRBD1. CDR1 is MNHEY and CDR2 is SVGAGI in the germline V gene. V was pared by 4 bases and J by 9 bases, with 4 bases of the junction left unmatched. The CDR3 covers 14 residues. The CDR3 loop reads CASSWDRDGSPLHF. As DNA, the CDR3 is TGTGCCAGCAGTTGGGACAGGGATGGTTCACCCCTCCACTTT.

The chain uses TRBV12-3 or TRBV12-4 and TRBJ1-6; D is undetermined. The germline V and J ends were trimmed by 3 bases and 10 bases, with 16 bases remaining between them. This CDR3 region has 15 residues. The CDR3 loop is CASSFVRGERSPLHF. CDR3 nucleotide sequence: TGTGCCAGCAGTTTTGTACGGGGAGAACGATCACCCCTCCACTTT.

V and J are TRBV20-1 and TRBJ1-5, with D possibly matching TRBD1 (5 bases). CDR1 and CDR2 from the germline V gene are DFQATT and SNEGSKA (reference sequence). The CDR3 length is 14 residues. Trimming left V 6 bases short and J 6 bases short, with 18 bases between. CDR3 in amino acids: CSAKRAWGRQPQHF. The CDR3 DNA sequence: TGCAGTGCAAAGAGGGCGTGGGGCCGTCAGCCCCAGCATTTT.

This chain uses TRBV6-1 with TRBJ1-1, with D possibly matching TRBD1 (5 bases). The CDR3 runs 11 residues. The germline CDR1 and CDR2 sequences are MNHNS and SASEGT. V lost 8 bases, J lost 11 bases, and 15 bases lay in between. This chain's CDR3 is CASVVRGGAFF. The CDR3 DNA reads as TGTGCCAGCGTTGTGAGGGGTGGCGCTTTCTTT.

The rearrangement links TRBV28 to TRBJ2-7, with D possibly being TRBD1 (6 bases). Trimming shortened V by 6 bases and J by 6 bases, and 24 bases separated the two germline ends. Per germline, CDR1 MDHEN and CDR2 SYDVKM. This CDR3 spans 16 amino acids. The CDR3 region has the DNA TGTGCCAGCAGCCCCCAAACCCCGACAGGTTTAATCGAGCAGTACTTC. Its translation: CASSPQTPTGLIEQYF.

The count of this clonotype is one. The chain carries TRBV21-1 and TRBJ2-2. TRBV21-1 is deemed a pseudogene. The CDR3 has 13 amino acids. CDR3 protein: CASTGWRIGELFF. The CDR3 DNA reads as TGTGCCAGCACCGGTTGGCGGATCGGGGAGCTGTTTTTT.

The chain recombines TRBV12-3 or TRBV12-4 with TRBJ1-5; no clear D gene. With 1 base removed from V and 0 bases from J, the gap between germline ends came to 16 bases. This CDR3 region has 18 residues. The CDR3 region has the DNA TGTGCCAGCAGTTTAGGGTCCTGGTTTGGGGATAGCAATCAGCCCCAGCATTTT. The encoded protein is CASSLGSWFGDSNQPQHF.

CDR3 bases: TGCGCCAGCAGCTTGGTTGGGGGGGCCTCTTCACCCCTCCACTTT. This translates into CASSLVGGASSPLHF. This chain joins TRBV5-1 and TRBJ1-6; possibly TRBD1 for D (6 bases). Germline V lookup: CDR1 SGHRS, CDR2 YFSETQ. The CDR3 extends over 15 amino acids. Trimming removed 0 bases from V and 9 bases from J, with 13 bases in between.

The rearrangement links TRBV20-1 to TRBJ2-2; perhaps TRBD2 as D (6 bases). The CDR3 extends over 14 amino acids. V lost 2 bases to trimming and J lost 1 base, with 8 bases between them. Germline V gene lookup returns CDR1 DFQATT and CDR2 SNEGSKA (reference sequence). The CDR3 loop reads CSARWRGNTGELFF. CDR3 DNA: TGCAGTGCTAGATGGCGGGGGAACACCGGGGAGCTGTTTTTT.

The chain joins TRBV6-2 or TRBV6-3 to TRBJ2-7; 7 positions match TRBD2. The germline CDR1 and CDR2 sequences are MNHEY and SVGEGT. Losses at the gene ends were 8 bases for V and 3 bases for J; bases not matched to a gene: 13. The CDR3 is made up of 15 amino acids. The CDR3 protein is CASHERGAGRYEQYF. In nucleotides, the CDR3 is TGTGCCAGCCACGAAAGGGGAGCGGGACGCTACGAGCAGTACTTC.

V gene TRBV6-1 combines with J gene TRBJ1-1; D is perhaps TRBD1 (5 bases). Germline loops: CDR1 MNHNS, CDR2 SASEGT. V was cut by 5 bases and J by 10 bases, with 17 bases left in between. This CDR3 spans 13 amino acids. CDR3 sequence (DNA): TGTGCCAGCAGTCGTCCGGGGGGTTCAGGAGCTTTCTTT. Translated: CASSRPGGSGAFF.

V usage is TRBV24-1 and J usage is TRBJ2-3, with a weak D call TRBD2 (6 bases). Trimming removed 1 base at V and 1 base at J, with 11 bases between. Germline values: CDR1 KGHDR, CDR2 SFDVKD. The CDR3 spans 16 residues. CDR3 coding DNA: TGTGCCACCAGTGATTTCAGGCGGGAAGGCACAGATACGCAGTATTTT. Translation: CATSDFRREGTDTQYF.

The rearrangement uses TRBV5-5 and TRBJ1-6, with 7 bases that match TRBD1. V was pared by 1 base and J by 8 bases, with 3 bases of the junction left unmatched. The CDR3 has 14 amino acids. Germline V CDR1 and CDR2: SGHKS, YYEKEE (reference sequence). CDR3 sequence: CASSLNRGDSPLHF. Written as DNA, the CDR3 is TGTGCCAGCAGCTTGAACAGGGGAGATTCACCCCTCCACTTT. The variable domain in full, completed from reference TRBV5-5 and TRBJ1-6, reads DAGVTQSPTHLIKTRGQQVTLRCSPISGHKSVSWYQQVLGQGPQFIFQYYEKEERGRGNFPDRFSARQFPNYSSELNVNALLLGDSALYLCASSLNRGDSPLHFGNGTRLTVT.

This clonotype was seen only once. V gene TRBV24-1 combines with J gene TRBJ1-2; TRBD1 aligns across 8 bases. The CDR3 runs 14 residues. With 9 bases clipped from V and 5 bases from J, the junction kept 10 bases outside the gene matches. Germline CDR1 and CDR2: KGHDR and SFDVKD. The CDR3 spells CATLAGGGAYGYTF. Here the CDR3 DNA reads TGTGCCACCCTTGCAGGGGGCGGAGCGTATGGCTACACCTTC.

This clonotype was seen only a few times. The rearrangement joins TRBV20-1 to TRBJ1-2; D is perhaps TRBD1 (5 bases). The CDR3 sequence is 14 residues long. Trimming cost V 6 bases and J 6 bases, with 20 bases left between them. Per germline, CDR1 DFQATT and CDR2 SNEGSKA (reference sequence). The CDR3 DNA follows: TGCAGTGCCGCCAAACCGGGGGTTGAGCATGGCTACACCTTC. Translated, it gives CSAAKPGVEHGYTF.

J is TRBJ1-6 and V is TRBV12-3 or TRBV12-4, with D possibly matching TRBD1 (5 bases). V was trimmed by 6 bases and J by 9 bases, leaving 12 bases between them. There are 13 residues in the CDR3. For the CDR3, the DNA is TGTGCCAGCAGGGGGACCGGGACTTCACCCCTCCACTTT. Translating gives CASRGTGTSPLHF.

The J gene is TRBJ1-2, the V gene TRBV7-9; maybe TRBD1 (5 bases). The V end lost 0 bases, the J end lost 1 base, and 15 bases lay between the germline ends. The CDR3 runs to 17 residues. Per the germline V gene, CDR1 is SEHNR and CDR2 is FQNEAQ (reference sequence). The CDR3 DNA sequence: TGTGCCAGCAGCTTAGCGGACAAGCAATACCGTAACTATGGCTACACCTTC. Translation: CASSLADKQYRNYGYTF.

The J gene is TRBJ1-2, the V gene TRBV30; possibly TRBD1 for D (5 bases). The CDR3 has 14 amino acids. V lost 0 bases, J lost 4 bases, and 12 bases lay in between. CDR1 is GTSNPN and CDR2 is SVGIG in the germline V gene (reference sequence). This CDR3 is CAWSVQGGPYGYTF. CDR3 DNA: TGTGCCTGGAGTGTCCAGGGAGGGCCCTATGGCTACACCTTC.

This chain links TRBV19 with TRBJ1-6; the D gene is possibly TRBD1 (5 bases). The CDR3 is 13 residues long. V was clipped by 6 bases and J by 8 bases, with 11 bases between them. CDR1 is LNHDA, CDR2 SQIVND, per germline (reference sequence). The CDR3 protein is CASREGKDSPLHF. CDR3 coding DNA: TGTGCCAGTAGGGAGGGGAAGGATTCACCCCTCCACTTT.

In nucleotides, the CDR3 is TGTGCCAGCCGATTGTTGGTACAAGAGACCCAGTACTTC. Its translation: CASRLLVQETQYF. The genes are TRBV7-8 and TRBJ2-5; D is unresolved. V lost 8 bases and J lost 2, with 12 bases in between. Germline V gives CDR1 SGHVS, CDR2 FQNEAQ. The CDR3 is 13 amino acids.

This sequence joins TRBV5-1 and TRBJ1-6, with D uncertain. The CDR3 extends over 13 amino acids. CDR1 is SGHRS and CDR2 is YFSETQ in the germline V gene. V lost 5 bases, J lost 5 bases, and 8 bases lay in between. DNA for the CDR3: TGCGCCAGCAGTCCCCAGGATAATTCACCCCTCCACTTT. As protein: CASSPQDNSPLHF.

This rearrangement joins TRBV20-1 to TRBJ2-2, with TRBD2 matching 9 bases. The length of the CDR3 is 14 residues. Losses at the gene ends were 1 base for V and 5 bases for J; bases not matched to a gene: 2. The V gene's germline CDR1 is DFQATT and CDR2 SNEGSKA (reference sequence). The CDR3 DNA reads TGCAGTGCTAGAGTTAGCGGGAGAACCGGGGAGCTGTTTTTT. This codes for CSARVSGRTGELFF.

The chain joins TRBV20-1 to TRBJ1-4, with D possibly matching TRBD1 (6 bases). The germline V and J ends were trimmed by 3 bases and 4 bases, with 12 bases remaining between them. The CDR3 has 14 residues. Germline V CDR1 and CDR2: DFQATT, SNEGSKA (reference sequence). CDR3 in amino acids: CSASGPRGNEKLFF. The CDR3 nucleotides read TGCAGTGCTAGTGGGCCCAGGGGTAATGAAAAACTGTTTTTT.

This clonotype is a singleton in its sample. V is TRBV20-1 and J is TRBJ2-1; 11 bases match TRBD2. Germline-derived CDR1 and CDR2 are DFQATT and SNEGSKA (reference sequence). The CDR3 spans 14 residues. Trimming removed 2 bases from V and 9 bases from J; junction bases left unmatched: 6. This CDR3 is CSARLAGGKLEQFF. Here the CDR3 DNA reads TGCAGTGCTAGACTAGCGGGAGGCAAACTTGAGCAGTTCTTC.

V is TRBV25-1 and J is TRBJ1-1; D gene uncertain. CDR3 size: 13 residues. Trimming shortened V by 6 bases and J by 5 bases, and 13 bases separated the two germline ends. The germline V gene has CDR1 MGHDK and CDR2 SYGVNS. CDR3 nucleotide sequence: TGTGCCAGCAGGCGAGGGCAGGTGACTGAAGCTTTCTTT. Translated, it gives CASRRGQVTEAFF.